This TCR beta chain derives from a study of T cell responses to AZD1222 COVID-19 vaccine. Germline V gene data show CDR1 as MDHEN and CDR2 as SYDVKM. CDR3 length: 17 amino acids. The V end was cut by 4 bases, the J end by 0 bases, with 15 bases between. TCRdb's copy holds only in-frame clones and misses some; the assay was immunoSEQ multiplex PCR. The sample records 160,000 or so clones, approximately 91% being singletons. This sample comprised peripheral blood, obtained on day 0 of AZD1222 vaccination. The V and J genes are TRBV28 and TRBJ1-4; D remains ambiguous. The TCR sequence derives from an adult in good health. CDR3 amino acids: CASSWAPTRATNEKLFF. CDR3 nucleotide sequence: TGTGCCAGCAGTTGGGCCCCGACCCGGGCAACTAATGAAAAACTGTTTTTT.